This passage covers 24 T cell receptor beta chains from one sample sequenced in a study of regulatory T cells in long-lasting Graves disease. The TCR beta library used iRepertoire HTBI primers with Arm-PCR amplification of CDR3. MiXCR, applied by TCRdb to the multiplex PCR reads, yields one record per CDR3 protein. The table includes under 800,000 distinct CDR3 sequences, around 17% detected once. The time point was: newly diagnosed GD, antithyroid drugs for less than 3 months. RNA extracted from PBMCs served as the sequencing template. The sample was also linked to a second study, of T cells in Graves' hyperthyroidism and ophthalmopathy.

Sequenced material: peripheral blood mononuclear cells (PBMCs), taken at new diagnosis, from a patient treated with antithyroid drugs. These receptors were collected from a woman in her 30s with Graves disease.

The V and J genes are TRBV9 and TRBJ2-3, with D tentatively TRBD1 (6 bases). V lost 6 bases and J 0 bases, leaving 11 bases between the germline ends. The CDR3 extends over 14 amino acids. From germline, CDR1 is SGDLS and CDR2 YYNGEE. The CDR3 reads CASNRAQSTDTQYF. The CDR3 region has the DNA TGTGCCAGCAACAGGGCCCAGAGCACAGATACGCAGTATTTT. Variable domain in full (rest from reference TRBV9 and TRBJ2-3): DSGVTQTPKHLITATGQRVTLRCSPRSGDLSVYWYQQSLDQGLQFLIQYYNGEERAKGNILERFSAQQFPDLHSELNLSSLELGDSALYFCASNRAQSTDTQYFGPGTRLTVL.

As to this clonotype: With only one base between it and a far larger clone, this is likely a read error. The chain couples TRBV27 to TRBJ1-2; 7 nucleotides agree with TRBD1. The CDR3 length is 13 residues. The V gene's germline CDR1 is MNHEY and CDR2 SMNVEV (reference sequence). The junction had 3 bases not matched to a gene; V was cut back by 4 bases and J by 4 bases. DNA of the CDR3: TGTGCCAGCAGTTCGACAGGGAGCTATGGCTACACCTTC. Translation gives CASSSTGSYGYTF.

This clonotype has ten or more counts. The rearrangement uses TRBV7-9 and TRBJ2-5, with D maybe TRBD1 (5 bases). The CDR3 runs 16 residues. The V end lost 5 bases, the J end lost 5 bases, and 21 bases lay between the germline ends. Germline CDR1 and CDR2: SEHNR and FQNEAQ (reference sequence). CDR3 sequence reads: CASSPGQILPGETQYF. As DNA, the CDR3 is TGTGCCAGCAGCCCGGGCCAAATCCTCCCAGGGGAGACCCAGTACTTC.

CDR3 nucleotides: TGTGCCACCAGTGATCCTTCGACGGTCCAAGAGACCCAGTACTTC. Its translation: CATSDPSTVQETQYF. The gene calls are TRBV24-1 and TRBJ2-5; no clear D gene. Per germline, CDR1 KGHDR and CDR2 SFDVKD. The length of the CDR3 is 15 residues. Trimming stripped 3 bases from V and 1 base from J, with 11 bases between.

This clonotype was observed many times. The gene calls are TRBV7-3 and TRBJ2-2; 7 positions agree with TRBD2. The junction had 2 bases not matched to a gene; V was cut back by 1 base and J by 6 bases. Per germline, CDR1 SGHTA and CDR2 FQGTGA. This CDR3 spans 14 amino acids. The CDR3 DNA is TGTGCCAGCAGCTTAATTCGGGGGGCCGGGGAGCTGTTTTTT. As protein: CASSLIRGAGELFF.

The rearrangement uses TRBV5-1 and TRBJ1-2, with TRBD1 as a possible D gene (6 bases). V lost 3 bases to trimming and J lost 4 bases, with 13 bases between them. The CDR3 length is 14 residues. In germline, CDR1 is SGHRS, CDR2 YFSETQ. The DNA for the CDR3 is TGCGCCAGCAGCTCGGAGGGGGGGATCTATGGCTACACCTTC. Translated, it gives CASSSEGGIYGYTF.

The V call is TRBV7-9, the J call TRBJ1-1, with no clear D. CDR1 and CDR2 (germline): SEHNR, FQNEAQ (reference sequence). With 4 bases removed from V and 11 bases from J, the gap between germline ends came to 11 bases. The CDR3 runs to 11 residues. CDR3 coding DNA: TGTGCCAGCAGCTCCGCGGCTGTGGCTTTCTTT. It yields the protein CASSSAAVAFF.

The chain has TRBV18 and TRBJ2-7, with 8 bases matching TRBD2. From germline, CDR1 is KGHSH and CDR2 LQKENI. V shed 3 bases, J shed 1 base, and the junction held 14 bases outside the gene matches. The CDR3 runs to 18 residues. CDR3 in amino acids: CASSPRLMREESSYEQYF. The DNA for the CDR3 is TGTGCCAGCTCACCCAGACTTATGCGGGAGGAATCGTCCTACGAGCAGTACTTC.

This clonotype has ten or more counts. This chain links TRBV10-3 with TRBJ2-3; D call uncertain. Germline assignment: CDR1 ENHRY and CDR2 SYGVKD. The length of the CDR3 is 13 residues. V was trimmed by 2 bases and J by 0 bases, leaving 3 bases between them. The CDR3 DNA reads TGTGCCATCAGTGAGAGAAGCACAGATACGCAGTATTTT. Amino acid sequence: CAISERSTDTQYF.

This clonotype occurred a few times. The chain joins TRBV4-1 to TRBJ1-5; tentative D call: TRBD1 (5 bases). CDR1 is MGHRA, CDR2 YSYEKL, per germline. This CDR3 comprises 14 residues. V lost 3 bases and J lost 4, with 10 bases in between. CDR3 sequence reads: CASSHDSTNQPQHF. The CDR3 bases are TGCGCCAGCAGCCACGACAGTACAAATCAGCCCCAGCATTTT.

This clonotype was picked up many times. The chain's CDR3 is CASSFIRGSDTGELFF. The DNA of the CDR3 is TGTGCCAGCAGCTTCATTAGGGGGTCGGACACCGGGGAGCTGTTTTTT. This chain joins TRBV7-3 and TRBJ2-2, with D tentatively TRBD1 (6 bases). Trimming took 3 bases from V and 3 from J, leaving 14 bases between them. Germline CDR1 SGHTA, CDR2 FQGTGA. This CDR3 is built from 16 residues.

With regard to this clonotype: The limits of the CDR3 on the DNA are not certain, so only TCRdb's listed CDR3 is given. J is TRBJ2-2 and V is TRBV30; TRBD1, the D gene given by the table, was not confirmed from the DNA. The germline V gene encodes CDR1 GTSNPN and CDR2 SVGIG (reference sequence). The CDR3 is 14 residues long, ends included. The CDR3 is CAWSSGQGKGELFF.

In this sample, this clonotype turned up a few times. This sequence joins TRBV29-1 and TRBJ2-7; a possible D gene is TRBD2 (5 bases). Germline V gene lookup returns CDR1 SQVTM and CDR2 ANQGSEA. The CDR3 loop spans 12 amino acids. Between the trimmed V and J ends, which lost 4 bases and 2 bases, there was a span of 9 bases. In nucleotides, the CDR3 is TGCAGCGTTGTATCAGCGGCCTACGAGCAGTACTTC. This translates into CSVVSAAYEQYF.

In this sample, this clonotype turned up many times. V usage is TRBV2 and J usage is TRBJ2-3; 7 nucleotides match TRBD1. The germline V gene encodes CDR1 SNHLY and CDR2 FYNNEI. The CDR3 is 18 amino acids. Trimming cost V 4 bases and J 2 bases; bases outside gene matches: 15. CDR3 sequence (DNA): TGTGCCAGCAGTGCGCGACAGGGCCGGGCGGGCTCCACAGATACGCAGTATTTT. This gives the protein CASSARQGRAGSTDTQYF. Full variable domain (outside the CDR3, taken from reference TRBV2 and TRBJ2-3): EPEVTQTPSHQVTQMGQEVILRCVPISNHLYFYWYRQILGQKVEFLVSFYNNEISEKSEIFDDQFSVERPDGSNFTLKIRSTKLEDSAMYFCASSARQGRAGSTDTQYFGPGTRLTVL.

This clonotype came up many times. The V and J genes are TRBV20-1 and TRBJ1-1; D is undetermined. The CDR3 has 12 residues. From germline, CDR1 is DFQATT and CDR2 SNEGSKA (reference sequence). V lost 2 bases and J 0 bases, leaving 4 bases between the germline ends. CDR3 residues: CSARSLNTEAFF. Written as DNA, the CDR3 is TGCAGTGCTAGATCCCTGAACACTGAAGCTTTCTTT.

This clonotype occurred many times. The V and J genes are TRBV11-1 and TRBJ2-5; unclear D gene. Germline CDR1 reads SGHAT; CDR2 reads FQDESV (reference sequence). The V gene lost 5 bases and the J gene lost 5 bases, with 6 bases spanning the gap. This CDR3 is built from 11 residues. CDR3 loop: CASSHIETQYF. CDR3 sequence (DNA): TGTGCCAGCAGCCATATTGAGACCCAGTACTTC.

This clonotype was counted ten times or more. The chain couples TRBV11-2 to TRBJ2-3; perhaps TRBD2 as D (6 bases). V was pared by 5 bases and J by 4 bases, with 19 bases between. The CDR3 spans 16 residues. Germline CDR1 and CDR2: SGHAT and FQNNGV. Written as DNA, the CDR3 is TGTGCCAGCAGCGGACTCAAAGGGACTGCCTCAGATACGCAGTATTTT. Protein product: CASSGLKGTASDTQYF.

The chain has TRBV5-1 and TRBJ1-3; D is unclear. This CDR3 has 17 amino acids. CDR1 SGHRS and CDR2 YFSETQ come from the germline V gene. Trimming removed 1 base at V and 0 bases at J, with 14 bases between. CDR3 nucleotides: TGCGCCAGCAGCTTGTGGGAAGGACGGATCTCTGGAAACACCATATATTTT. Its translation: CASSLWEGRISGNTIYF. Variable domain in full (rest from reference TRBV5-1 and TRBJ1-3): KAGVTQTPRYLIKTRGQQVTLSCSPISGHRSVSWYQQTPGQGLQFLFEYFSETQRNKGNFPGRFSGRQFSNSRSEMNVSTLELGDSALYLCASSLWEGRISGNTIYFGEGSWLTVV.

This clonotype occurred many times. CDR3 DNA sequence: TGTGCCAGCATACCTTCCGGGACAGGGGTTTCCACTGAAGCTTTCTTT. Translation: CASIPSGTGVSTEAFF. The chain carries TRBV27 and TRBJ1-1; 10 bases line up with TRBD1. Germline CDR1 MNHEY, CDR2 SMNVEV (reference sequence). The junction had 12 bases not matched to a gene; V was cut back by 7 bases and J by 4 bases. The CDR3 is 16 residues long.

This chain connects TRBV9 to TRBJ1-3; tentative D call: TRBD1 (5 bases). This CDR3 has 14 amino acids. The germline V and J ends were trimmed by 4 bases and 7 bases, with 15 bases remaining between them. Germline V gene sequence: CDR1 SGDLS, CDR2 YYNGEE. CDR3 region: CASSQGQAANTIYF. CDR3 coding DNA: TGTGCCAGCAGCCAAGGACAAGCGGCGAACACCATATATTTT.

The chain uses TRBV5-1 and TRBJ1-2; the D gene is possibly TRBD1 (6 bases). The CDR3 loop spans 13 amino acids. Trimming took 1 base from V and 7 from J, leaving 11 bases between them. CDR1 SGHRS and CDR2 YFSETQ come from the germline V gene. The CDR3 sequence: CASSLNRETGYTF. CDR3 DNA: TGCGCCAGCAGCTTGAACAGGGAGACTGGCTACACCTTC.

In nucleotides, the CDR3 is TGTGCCAGCCGTAATCCGGGGATGGGGGCAGATACGCAGTATTTT. This sequence encodes CASRNPGMGADTQYF. The genes are TRBV19 and TRBJ2-3; TRBD1 or TRBD2 may be the D gene (5 bases each). Trimming took off 9 bases at V and 4 bases at J, with 20 bases between the two ends. Germline V gene data show CDR1 as LNHDA and CDR2 as SQIVND (reference sequence). The CDR3 has 15 amino acids.

The chain uses TRBV19 and TRBJ1-2, with 7 nucleotides matching TRBD1. Losses at the gene ends were 4 bases for V and 2 bases for J; bases not matched to a gene: 13. CDR1 is LNHDA and CDR2 is SQIVND in the germline V gene (reference sequence). The CDR3 has 17 amino acids. The CDR3 is CASSNRQEGASNYGYTF. CDR3 bases: TGTGCCAGTAGTAACCGACAGGAGGGGGCGTCGAACTATGGCTACACCTTC.

This clonotype was detected a few times. V usage is TRBV7-6 and J usage is TRBJ2-7; D gene unclear. This CDR3 has 15 residues. Germline lookup yields CDR1 SGHVS and CDR2 FNYEAQ. With 5 bases removed from V and 2 bases from J, the gap between germline ends came to 16 bases. The DNA for the CDR3 is TGTGCCAGCAGCCCCAGCCCCGCTTCTGCCTACGAGCAGTACTTC. This sequence encodes CASSPSPASAYEQYF. Filled out from reference TRBV7-6 and TRBJ2-7, the complete variable domain reads GAGVSQSPRYKVTKRGQDVALRCDPISGHVSLYWYRQALGQGPEFLTYFNYEAQQDKSGLPNDRFSAERPEGSISTLTIQRTEQRDSAMYRCASSPSPASAYEQYFGPGTRLTVT.